This T cell receptor beta chain was identified during a study of blood T cell repertoires in COVID-19. Across the study: Acute-phase and convalescent COVID-19 samples originated in the United States, Italy and Spain. T cells, B-cell-depleted T cells, or PBMCs provided the cDNA or gDNA that served as material.

The length of the CDR3 is 15 residues. The V end was cut by 6 bases, the J end by 7 bases, with 24 bases between. In germline, CDR1 is GTSNPN, CDR2 SVGIG (reference sequence). Authors' methods: For nucleated cells, counts were estimated from reference gene primer amplification. Libraries were prepared by immunoSEQ multiplex PCR; TCRdb keeps only in-frame clonotypes and omits some of them. The V and J calls and the clone size are those of that table, but D and trimming were determined from the DNA. Altogether about 52,000 clones are present, over 80% being singletons, with the ten largest covering under 7%.

The TCR comes from a man between 65 and 80 years old with active COVID-19. Sequencing input: peripheral blood. V is TRBV30 and J is TRBJ1-2; perhaps TRBD1 as D (5 bases). The CDR3 coding sequence is TGTGCCTGTTTTTATCCGTGGCAGGGTCAGGCTGGCTACACCTTC. Translation: CACFYPWQGQAGYTF. The complete variable domain, with remaining parts taken from reference TRBV30 and TRBJ1-2, reads SQTIHQWPATLVQPVGSPLSLECTVEGTSNPNLYWYRQAAGRGLQLLFYSVGIGQISSEVPQNLSASRPQDRQFILSSKKLLLSDSGFYLCACFYPWQGQAGYTFGSGTRLTVV.